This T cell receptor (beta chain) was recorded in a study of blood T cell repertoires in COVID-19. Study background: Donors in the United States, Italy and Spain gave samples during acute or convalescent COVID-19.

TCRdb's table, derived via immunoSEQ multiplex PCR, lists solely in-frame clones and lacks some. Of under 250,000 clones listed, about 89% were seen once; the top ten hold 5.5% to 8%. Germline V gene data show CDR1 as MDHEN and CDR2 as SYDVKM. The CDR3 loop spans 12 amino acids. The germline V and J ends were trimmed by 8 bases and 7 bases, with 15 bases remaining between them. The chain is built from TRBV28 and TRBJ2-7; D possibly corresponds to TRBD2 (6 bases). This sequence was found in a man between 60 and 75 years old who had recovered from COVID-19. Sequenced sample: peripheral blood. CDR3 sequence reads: CASGRAGPEQYF. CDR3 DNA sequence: TGTGCCAGCGGGCGCGCGGGGCCTGAGCAGTACTTC.